The source of this T cell receptor beta chain is a study of OX40 agonist ivuxolimab in advanced cancers. Whole-study findings and limits: Expanded clones tended on average to be more numerous among CD8+ T cells than CD4+.

CDR1 MNHEY and CDR2 SMNVEV come from the germline V gene (reference sequence). The V end lost 1 base, the J end lost 3 bases, and 12 bases lay between the germline ends. The CDR3 has 15 amino acids. As regards this clone: Its antigen is still unknown.

Method: immunoSEQ multiplex PCR; TCRdb's copy keeps in-frame clones and lacks some. The sample carries tens of thousands of clones, around 91% recorded once. The sequencing used CD4+ or CD8+ T cells sorted from blood, collected in a trial of the OX40 agonist ivuxolimab. The sequence derives from an adult with an advanced solid tumor such as melanoma, head and neck, liver or kidney cancer. The rearrangement links TRBV27 to TRBJ1-1, with unresolved D. Here the CDR3 DNA reads TGTGCCAGCAGTTTATTGGGCAGGTCAGACACTGAAGCTTTCTTT. Its translation is CASSLLGRSDTEAFF.